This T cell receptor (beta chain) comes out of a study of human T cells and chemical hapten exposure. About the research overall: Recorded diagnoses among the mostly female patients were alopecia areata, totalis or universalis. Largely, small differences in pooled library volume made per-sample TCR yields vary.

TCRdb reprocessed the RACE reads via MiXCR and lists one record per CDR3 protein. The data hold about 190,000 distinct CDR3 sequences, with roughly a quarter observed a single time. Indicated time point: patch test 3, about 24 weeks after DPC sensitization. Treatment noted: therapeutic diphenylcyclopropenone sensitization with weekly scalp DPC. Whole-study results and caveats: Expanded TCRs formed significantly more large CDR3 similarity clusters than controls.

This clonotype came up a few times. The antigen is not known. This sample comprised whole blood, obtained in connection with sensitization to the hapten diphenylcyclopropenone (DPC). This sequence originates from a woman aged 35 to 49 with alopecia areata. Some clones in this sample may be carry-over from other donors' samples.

This CDR3 reads CASSQDSFYPSNEQFF. CDR3 sequence (DNA): TGTGCCAGCAGCCAAGACAGTTTTTACCCCTCCAATGAGCAGTTCTTC. This chain joins TRBV3-1 and TRBJ2-1; D unresolved. This CDR3 contains 16 residues. Looked up from germline, CDR1 is LGHDT and CDR2 is YNNKEL (reference sequence). V dropped 0 bases and J dropped 6 bases, with 15 bases sitting between them.